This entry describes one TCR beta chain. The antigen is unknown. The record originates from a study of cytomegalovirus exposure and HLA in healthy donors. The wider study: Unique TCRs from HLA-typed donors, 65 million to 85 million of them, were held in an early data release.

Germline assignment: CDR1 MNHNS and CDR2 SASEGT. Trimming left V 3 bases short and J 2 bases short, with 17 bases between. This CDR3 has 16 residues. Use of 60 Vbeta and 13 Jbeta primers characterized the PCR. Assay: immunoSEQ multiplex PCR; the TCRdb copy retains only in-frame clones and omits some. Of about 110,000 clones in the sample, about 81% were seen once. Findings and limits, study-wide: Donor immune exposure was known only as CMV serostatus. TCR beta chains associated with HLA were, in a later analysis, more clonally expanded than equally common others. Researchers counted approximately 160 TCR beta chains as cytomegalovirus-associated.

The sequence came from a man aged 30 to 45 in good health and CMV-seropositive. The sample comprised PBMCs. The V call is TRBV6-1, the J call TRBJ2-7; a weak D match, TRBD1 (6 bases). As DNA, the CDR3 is TGTGCCAGCAGTGATATTGGGGGCGTTTACACCTACGAGCAGTACTTC. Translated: CASSDIGGVYTYEQYF.